One sample yielded the 6 T cell receptor beta chains listed below, sequenced in a study of Ad26.COV2.S vaccination and SARS-CoV-2 variants. Method: immunoSEQ multiplex PCR; TCRdb's copy keeps in-frame clones and lacks some. The sample yields around 380,000 clones, approximately 86% seen once. Treatment given: around 19 received Ad26.COV2.S at low or high dose, single or two shots; 5 received placebo; per-sample allocation not given. Each sample was drawn 63 days after the first injection (of vaccine or placebo). The sample was peripheral blood, taken in a trial of Ad26.COV2.S vaccine versus placebo. These receptors were collected from a person between 18 and 59 years old who received the Ad26.COV2.S COVID-19 vaccine or a placebo.

The rearrangement uses TRBV7-6 and TRBJ2-3; 10 bases line up with TRBD1. The ends lost 3 bases at V and 4 bases at J; junction bases unmatched: 4. The germline V gene has CDR1 SGHVS and CDR2 FNYEAQ. This CDR3 has 15 residues. CDR3 amino acids: CASSLGQGWADTQYF. In DNA form, the CDR3 reads TGTGCCAGCAGCTTGGGACAGGGGTGGGCAGATACGCAGTATTTT.

The chain links TRBV5-1 to TRBJ2-7; TRBD2 aligns across 13 bases. Trimming removed 4 bases from V and 5 bases from J; junction bases left unmatched: 15. CDR3 length: 18 residues. Germline CDR1 reads SGHRS; CDR2 reads YFSETQ. CDR3 DNA sequence: TGCGCCAGCAGCCCCCGACTAGCGGGGGGCCCCCGTGGGGACGAGCAGTACTTC. Protein product: CASSPRLAGGPRGDEQYF.

This clone was counted once. The chain is built from TRBV19 and TRBJ1-2, with TRBD1 as a possible D gene (6 bases). V gave up 6 bases and J gave up 3 bases, with 23 bases separating them. The length of the CDR3 is 17 residues. CDR1 is LNHDA, CDR2 SQIVND, per germline (reference sequence). The CDR3 DNA reads TGTGCCAGTAGGATCCGGCAGGGAAAGGGGGAATACTATGGCTACACCTTC. Its protein product is CASRIRQGKGEYYGYTF.

In the case of this clone: This same CDR3 is encoded by further DNA sequences in the sample. J is TRBJ1-1 and V is TRBV29-1, with D unclear. With 4 bases removed from V and 7 bases from J, the gap between germline ends came to 7 bases. Per germline, CDR1 SQVTM and CDR2 ANQGSEA. CDR3 length: 10 residues. The CDR3 nucleotides are TGCAGCGTTGTTGGTGTTGAAGCTTTCTTT. Encoded protein: CSVVGVEAFF.

A note on this clone: Distinct nucleotide sequences in the sample also encode this CDR3. The chain is built from TRBV3-1 (or the pseudogene TRBV3-2) and TRBJ2-2; the D gene could be TRBD1 or TRBD2 (5 bases each). The V end lost 3 bases, the J end lost 7 bases, and 6 bases lay between the germline ends. The CDR3 consists of 12 residues. Germline loops: CDR1 LGHDT, CDR2 YNNKEL (reference sequence). The CDR3 region has the DNA TGTGCCAGCAGCCAGGGGGTCGGGGAGCTGTTTTTT. Protein: CASSQGVGELFF.

The rearrangement joins TRBV5-5 to TRBJ1-2, with D perhaps matching TRBD1 (6 bases). Germline CDR1 is SGHKS and CDR2 is YYEKEE (reference sequence). V lost 4 bases and J lost 5, with 9 bases in between. The CDR3 consists of 12 residues. CDR3 DNA: TGTGCCAGCAGCCCAAGGGGGTATGGCTACACCTTC. Its protein is CASSPRGYGYTF. The whole variable domain, remainder taken from reference TRBV5-5 and TRBJ1-2, is DAGVTQSPTHLIKTRGQQVTLRCSPISGHKSVSWYQQVLGQGPQFIFQYYEKEERGRGNFPDRFSARQFPNYSSELNVNALLLGDSALYLCASSPRGYGYTFGSGTRLTVV.